The entry below describes one T cell receptor beta chain. Its antigen remains unknown. These data originate in a study of PD-1 blockade in classical Hodgkin lymphoma. Germline V gene lookup returns CDR1 SNHLY and CDR2 FYNNEI. This CDR3 is 14 amino acids long. Trimming removed 4 bases from V and 2 bases from J, with 11 bases in between. The time point denotes: cycle 4 day 1 (C4D1), after five to seven weeks of nivolumab. All patients relapsed after autologous stem cell transplantation, and brentuximab vedotin exposure varied. Best response was recorded as complete response, partial response or progressive disease. Study-wide points: Some patients began nivolumab under 1 year after ASCT. These patients were excluded from later analyses.

Sequencing was performed with immunoSEQ multiplex PCR; in TCRdb, only in-frame clones are kept and a portion is missing. This table holds 99,000 or so clones, over 85% found once. V gene TRBV2 combines with J gene TRBJ1-1; perhaps TRBD1 as D (5 bases). The source material was peripheral blood mononuclear cells (PBMCs), sampled before the fourth cycle of nivolumab. The sequence was collected from a human donor with classical Hodgkin lymphoma. The CDR3 loop reads CASSVLQANTEAFF. CDR3 DNA: TGTGCCAGCAGTGTGTTACAGGCAAACACTGAAGCTTTCTTT.